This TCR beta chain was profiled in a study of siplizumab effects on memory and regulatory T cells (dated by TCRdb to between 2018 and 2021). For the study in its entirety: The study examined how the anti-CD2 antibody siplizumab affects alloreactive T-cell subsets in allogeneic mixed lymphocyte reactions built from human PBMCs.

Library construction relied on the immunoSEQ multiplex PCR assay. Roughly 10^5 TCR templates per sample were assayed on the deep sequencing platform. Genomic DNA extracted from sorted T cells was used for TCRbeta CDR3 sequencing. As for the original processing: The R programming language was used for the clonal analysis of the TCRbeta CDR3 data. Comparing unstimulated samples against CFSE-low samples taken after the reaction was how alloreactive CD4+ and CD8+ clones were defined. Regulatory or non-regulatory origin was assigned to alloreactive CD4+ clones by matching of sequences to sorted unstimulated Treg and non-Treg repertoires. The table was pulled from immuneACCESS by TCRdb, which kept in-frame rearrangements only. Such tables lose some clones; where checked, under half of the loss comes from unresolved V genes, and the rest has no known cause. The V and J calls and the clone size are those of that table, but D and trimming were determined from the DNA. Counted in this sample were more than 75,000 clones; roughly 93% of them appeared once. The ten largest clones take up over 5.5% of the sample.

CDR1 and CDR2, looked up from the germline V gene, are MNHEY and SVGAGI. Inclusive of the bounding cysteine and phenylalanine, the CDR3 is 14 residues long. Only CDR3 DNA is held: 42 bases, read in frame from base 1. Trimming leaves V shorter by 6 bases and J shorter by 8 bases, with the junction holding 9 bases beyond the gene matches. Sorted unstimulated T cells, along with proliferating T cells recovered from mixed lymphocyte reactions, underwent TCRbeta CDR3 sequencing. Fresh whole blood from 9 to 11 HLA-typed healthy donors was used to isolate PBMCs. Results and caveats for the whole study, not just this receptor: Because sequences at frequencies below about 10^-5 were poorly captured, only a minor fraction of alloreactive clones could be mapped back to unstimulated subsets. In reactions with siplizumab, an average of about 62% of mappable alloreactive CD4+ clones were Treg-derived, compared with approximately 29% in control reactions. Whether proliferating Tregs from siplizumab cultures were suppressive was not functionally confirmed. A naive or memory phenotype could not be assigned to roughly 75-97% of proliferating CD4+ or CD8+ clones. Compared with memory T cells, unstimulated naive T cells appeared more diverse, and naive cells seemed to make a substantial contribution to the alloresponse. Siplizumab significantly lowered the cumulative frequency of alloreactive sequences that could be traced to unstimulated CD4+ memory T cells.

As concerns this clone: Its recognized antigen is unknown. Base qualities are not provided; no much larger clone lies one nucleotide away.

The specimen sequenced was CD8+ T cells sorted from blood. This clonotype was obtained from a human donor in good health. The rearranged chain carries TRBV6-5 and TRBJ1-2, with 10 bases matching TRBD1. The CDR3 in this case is CASRNPGQGTGYTF. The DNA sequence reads TGTGCCAGCAGGAACCCGGGACAGGGGACCGGCTACACCTTC.